This TCR beta chain was recorded in a study of T cell repertoires in cytomegalovirus infection. Overall study: Recently identified HLA-C-restricted CMV epitopes and well-studied HLA-B-restricted CMV epitopes were used by the study.

The V end lost 3 bases, the J end lost 4 bases, and 9 bases lay between the germline ends. The CDR3 is 13 amino acids. TCRdb ran MiXCR on the reads and lists one entry per CDR3 protein. This sample has tens of thousands of distinct CDR3 sequences, with around 42% found just once. In its sample, this clonotype was seen many times. Its target is not known. The chain is built from TRBV12-3 or TRBV12-4 and TRBJ2-5, with unresolved D. Source: CD8+ T cells from cultured PBMCs, taken from culture after CMV antigen stimulation. The receptor's source is a human donor in good health (CMV status not recorded). Some clones in this sample may be carry-over from other donors' samples. Written as DNA, the CDR3 is TGTGCCAGCAGTTTGTCCGGAGCAGAGACCCAGTACTTC. Amino acids: CASSLSGAETQYF.